Following are 16 T cell receptor beta chains from one sample sequenced in a study of beta chain features in type 1 diabetes. Study-wide results and caveats: All four CD4+ subsets of Type 1 diabetes patients contained TCRB CDR3s that were moderately but significantly shorter.

No cognate antigen is known for these TCRs. Every isolated RNA sample was fully reverse transcribed, so sequencing captured expressed TCRB transcripts. TCRdb's table, derived via immunoSEQ multiplex PCR, lists solely in-frame clones and lacks some. The top ten hold approximately 0.022% of the sample, which has hundreds of thousands of clones, around 15% seen once. The sample taken for sequencing was naive CD4+ T cells from blood. The receptors were sampled from a man between 18 and 35 years old with type 1 diabetes.

The chain carries TRBV30 and TRBJ1-2; D is ambiguous. CDR1 GTSNPN and CDR2 SVGIG come from the germline V gene (reference sequence). Trimming shortened V by 1 base and J by 4 bases, and 13 bases separated the two germline ends. The CDR3 contains 14 residues. In DNA, the CDR3 is TGTGCCTGGAGTGGGACCCGGCGGTCCTATGGCTACACCTTC. Translating it yields CAWSGTRRSYGYTF.

In its sample, this clone was seen a few times. J is TRBJ2-4 and V is TRBV10-3, with D uncertain. V gave up 10 bases and J gave up 7 bases, with 23 bases separating them. CDR1 ENHRY and CDR2 SYGVKD come from the germline V gene. This CDR3 region has 15 residues. Written as DNA, the CDR3 is TGTGCCACCAGCACTCAAGAGGTGTTGGGGAACATTCAGTACTTC. Translating gives CATSTQEVLGNIQYF.

The V gene is TRBV29-1, the J gene TRBJ1-1, with D hard to call. CDR3 length: 13 amino acids. Trimming pared 6 bases from V and 2 bases from J, leaving 13 bases between. Germline loops: CDR1 SQVTM, CDR2 ANQGSEA. CDR3 amino acids: CSVQGQTNTEAFF. DNA for the CDR3: TGCAGCGTCCAAGGGCAGACAAACACTGAAGCTTTCTTT.

The V gene is TRBV28, the J gene TRBJ2-1; a weak D match, TRBD1 (6 bases). The CDR3 is 13 amino acids. V was clipped by 3 bases and J by 7 bases, with 10 bases between them. Germline CDR1 and CDR2: MDHEN and SYDVKM. In nucleotides, the CDR3 is TGTGCCAGCAGTTTCAACAGGGTTAATGAGCAGTTCTTC. This encodes CASSFNRVNEQFF.

The chain's CDR3 is CASSLVTGKSEAFF. The CDR3 DNA sequence: TGTGCCAGCAGCTTAGTTACAGGGAAATCTGAAGCTTTCTTT. This chain uses TRBV11-3 with TRBJ1-1; perhaps TRBD1 as D (6 bases). CDR3 length: 14 residues. Germline CDR1 SGHNT, CDR2 YENEEA. The V and J ends lost 1 base and 6 bases respectively, with 12 bases between them. The full variable domain, completed using reference TRBV11-3 and TRBJ1-1, is EAGVVQSPRYKIIEKKQPVAFWCNPISGHNTLYWYLQNLGQGPELLIRYENEEAVDDSQLPKDRFSAERLKGVDSTLKIQPAELGDSAVYLCASSLVTGKSEAFFGQGTRLTVV.

V gene TRBV4-1 combines with J gene TRBJ2-5; D possibly corresponds to TRBD1 (6 bases). V was clipped by 3 bases and J by 2 bases, with 13 bases between them. Germline-derived CDR1 and CDR2 are MGHRA and YSYEKL. The CDR3 contains 15 residues. In nucleotides, the CDR3 is TGCGCCAGCAGCCACGCCGACAGGATGCAAGAGACCCAGTACTTC. The encoded protein is CASSHADRMQETQYF.

The chain carries TRBV4-1 and TRBJ2-1; possible D gene TRBD2, 6 bases. The CDR3 length is 16 residues. Germline V lookup: CDR1 MGHRA, CDR2 YSYEKL. Trimming took 0 bases from V and 3 from J, leaving 12 bases between them. In DNA form, the CDR3 reads TGCGCCAGCAGCCAAGAGGGGGGTCCCCACTACAATGAGCAGTTCTTC. Translation: CASSQEGGPHYNEQFF.

The V call is TRBV27, the J call TRBJ2-2; D gene unclear. Trimming left V 2 bases short and J 3 bases short, with 7 bases between. CDR3 length equals 14 residues. Germline V gene lookup returns CDR1 MNHEY and CDR2 SMNVEV (reference sequence). The CDR3 loop is CASSLRPYTGELFF. The CDR3 DNA follows: TGTGCCAGCAGTTTACGGCCGTACACCGGGGAGCTGTTTTTT.

This clone was counted a few times. V and J are TRBV7-3 and TRBJ2-5, with a possible D match to TRBD1 (6 bases). This CDR3 is built from 14 residues. Germline CDR1 SGHTA, CDR2 FQGTGA. V was pared by 5 bases and J by 2 bases, with 12 bases between. The CDR3 region is CASSPTGFQETQYF. CDR3 bases: TGTGCCAGCAGCCCGACAGGTTTTCAAGAGACCCAGTACTTC.

There are a few counts of this clone. The chain has TRBV28 and TRBJ2-4; D is ambiguous. V was trimmed by 7 bases and J by 0 bases, leaving 13 bases between them. Germline V gene lookup returns CDR1 MDHEN and CDR2 SYDVKM. This CDR3 comprises 15 residues. As DNA, the CDR3 is TGTGCCAGCAACCCACAGAGTATAGCCAAAAACATTCAGTACTTC. This gives the protein CASNPQSIAKNIQYF.

A few counts support this clone. The V and J genes are TRBV18 and TRBJ1-6; D not certain. The V gene's germline CDR1 is KGHSH and CDR2 LQKENI. V lost 3 bases and J 9 bases, leaving 9 bases between the germline ends. This CDR3 comprises 13 residues. This CDR3 is CASSPDGVSPLHF. The CDR3 DNA sequence: TGTGCCAGCTCACCCGACGGGGTTTCACCCCTCCACTTT.

This clone was seen more than once but under ten times. The chain recombines TRBV7-9 with TRBJ2-1; 9 bases are a match to TRBD2. Germline trimming cut 5 bases from V and 7 bases from J; bases unmatched to any gene: 6. Per germline, CDR1 SEHNR and CDR2 FQNEAQ (reference sequence). The CDR3 is 14 residues long. DNA for the CDR3: TGTGCCAGCAGCCCGGGACTAGCTCAGAATGAGCAGTTCTTC. Amino acid sequence: CASSPGLAQNEQFF.

Only a few counts were recorded for this clone. The rearrangement joins TRBV2 to TRBJ2-1; 9 bases fit TRBD1. V was clipped by 6 bases and J by 7 bases; unmatched bases: 7. CDR1 and CDR2 (germline): SNHLY, FYNNEI. The CDR3 is 14 residues long. CDR3 nucleotide sequence: TGTGCCAGCAGAAGGACAGGGGCATCAAATGAGCAGTTCTTC. It codes for CASRRTGASNEQFF.

This clone showed up just once. The chain carries TRBV7-6 and TRBJ2-3; TRBD1 might be the D (7 bases). The CDR3 is made up of 16 amino acids. Germline lookup yields CDR1 SGHVS and CDR2 FNYEAQ. Between the trimmed V and J ends, which lost 4 bases and 0 bases, there was a span of 14 bases. The CDR3 here is CASSSYRGLSTDTQYF. The CDR3 DNA is TGTGCCAGCAGCTCCTACAGGGGACTTAGCACAGATACGCAGTATTTT.

There are a few counts of this clone. J is TRBJ2-5 and V is TRBV13; 9 nucleotides agree with TRBD1. The V segment lost 4 bases and the J segment 5 bases; nucleotides outside the gene matches: 11. The CDR3 loop spans 16 amino acids. Germline CDR1 PRHDT, CDR2 FYEKMQ (reference sequence). In DNA form, the CDR3 reads TGTGCCAGCAGCTCCCCACGACAGGGGGGAGGGGAGACCCAGTACTTC. It translates to CASSSPRQGGGETQYF.

The gene calls are TRBV27 and TRBJ2-1; TRBD2 might be the D (5 bases). V gave up 5 bases and J gave up 6 bases, with 11 bases separating them. Germline-derived CDR1 and CDR2 are MNHEY and SMNVEV (reference sequence). The length of the CDR3 is 13 residues. The CDR3 here is CASSPGLANEQFF. DNA of the CDR3: TGTGCCAGCAGTCCCGGGCTAGCCAATGAGCAGTTCTTC.